A selection of T cell receptor beta chains follows, all from one sample in a study of T cell responses to AZD1222 COVID-19 vaccine. Libraries were prepared by immunoSEQ multiplex PCR; TCRdb keeps only in-frame clonotypes and omits some of them. The table lists about 140,000 clones, more than 85% of them singletons, with about 3.7% in the top ten. Source: peripheral blood, taken on day 0 of AZD1222 vaccination. The source of these receptors is an adult in good health. CDR3s include the opening cysteine and the closing phenylalanine or tryptophan. D genes are given only for firm matches. Clone size is shown for a subset of rows, as once, few, many or a class of expanded clone.

j_call clone_size d_call v_call cdr3_nt cdr3_aa
TRBJ2-7 . . TRBV6-5 TGTGCCAGCAGGCTGAGACAGGTCTCCTACGAGCAGTACTTC CASRLRQVSYEQYF
TRBJ2-7 . . TRBV27 TGTGCCAGCAGTTTTGGTTTCGGTAGATGGGGCGAGCAGTACTTC CASSFGFGRWGEQYF
TRBJ2-7 . . TRBV19 TGTGCCAGTAGCCCACGGACGGCGAAACCCTACGAGCAGTACTTC CASSPRTAKPYEQYF
TRBJ1-1 once . TRBV7-9 TGTGTCAGCAGCTTTAGTACAGAATGGGCTTTCTTT CVSSFSTEWAFF
TRBJ2-2 . . TRBV5-1 TGCGCCAGCAGCTTGTTCTTCGGGTCGGGGGTGGCCGGGGAGCTGTTTTTT CASSLFFGSGVAGELFF
TRBJ2-7 . . TRBV9 TGTGCCAGCAGCCCAAAGGGGTCTCGTAACTACGAGCAGTACTTC CASSPKGSRNYEQYF
TRBJ1-1 . . TRBV28 TGTGCCAGCAGTTTTTTTCCTTATGAAGCTTTCTTT CASSFFPYEAFF
TRBJ1-1 . . TRBV5-1 TGCGCCAGCAGCTTCGGTAAGGGGACTGAAGCTTTCTTT CASSFGKGTEAFF
TRBJ1-3 . . TRBV30 TGTGCCTGGTCTATTGCCTCTGGAAACACCATATATTTT CAWSIASGNTIYF
TRBJ1-5 . . TRBV18 TGTGCCAGCTCACCAAAGGACGGTAATCAGCCCCAGCATTTT CASSPKDGNQPQHF
TRBJ2-3 once . TRBV5-6 TGTGCCAGCAGCCTCCGGGACCCAAAGAGGGATACGCAGTATTTT CASSLRDPKRDTQYF
TRBJ1-1 . . TRBV9 TGTGCCAGCAGCCCTGGACACCTGAACACTGAAGCTTTCTTT CASSPGHLNTEAFF
TRBJ1-2 few TRBD1 TRBV18 TGTGCCAGCTCACCACTCCGGGACAGGTCGGATGGCTACACCTTC CASSPLRDRSDGYTF
TRBJ1-2 . . TRBV5-1 TGCGCCAGCAGCCTCCAAGAAGCTAACTATGGCTACACCTTC CASSLQEANYGYTF
TRBJ1-3 . . TRBV11-1 TGTGCCACCAAACGACAGGCTTCTGGAAACACCATATATTTT CATKRQASGNTIYF
TRBJ1-3 . . TRBV28 TGTGCCAGCAGTTTACCCGGGGCAGGAGGGAACACCATATATTTT CASSLPGAGGNTIYF
TRBJ1-5 . . TRBV7-8 TGTGCCAGCAGCGCAGGGACGGGGAGGGAGCCCCAGCATTTT CASSAGTGREPQHF
TRBJ1-2 . TRBD1 TRBV6-2/TRBV6-3 TGTGCCAGCAGCCCTGTTGACAGGGGAGCTAACTATGGCTACACCTTC CASSPVDRGANYGYTF
TRBJ1-1 . . TRBV18 TGTGCCAGCTCACCAAGGGAGATTCGGAACACTGAAGCTTTCTTT CASSPREIRNTEAFF
TRBJ1-1 . . TRBV15 TGTGCCACCAGCAGAGATATTGGGACCGGGAGAGAAGCTTTCTTT CATSRDIGTGREAFF
TRBJ1-2 . . TRBV6-5 TGTGCCAGCACCATCGACGGGGCAGCGAACTATGGCTACACCTTC CASTIDGAANYGYTF
TRBJ2-1 . . TRBV10-3 TGTGCCATCAGTGGGCTAGGACTATCCGGACAAAATGAGCAGTTCTTC CAISGLGLSGQNEQFF
TRBJ1-4 . . TRBV14 TGTGCCAGCAGCCAGTATACAGGGACGGGTGAAAAACTGTTTTTT CASSQYTGTGEKLFF
TRBJ1-5 . . TRBV28 TGTGCCAGCACCCTCGGGAGGGCCCAGCATTTT CASTLGRAQHF
TRBJ2-7 . . TRBV5-8 TGTGCCAGCAGCTATGTACGAGGGGCCTACGAGCAGTACTTC CASSYVRGAYEQYF
TRBJ2-2 few TRBD1 TRBV19 TGTGCCAGTAACGCCCTCTCCTTCAGAGGGACAGGGGGTGTCGGGGAGCTGTTTTTT CASNALSFRGTGGVGELFF
TRBJ2-6 . TRBD2 TRBV7-9 TGTGCCAGCAGCTCCTTGACTAGCGGGGGGTCTGGGGCCAACGTCCTGACTTTC CASSSLTSGGSGANVLTF
TRBJ1-2 . . TRBV12-3/TRBV12-4 TGTGCCAGCAGTTTTAACGGGGCTGGCGGCTACACCTTC CASSFNGAGGYTF
TRBJ2-1 . TRBD2 TRBV6-5 TGTGCCAGCAGTCCTAGCGGGAGGACGGAGCAGTTCTTC CASSPSGRTEQFF
TRBJ2-7 . . TRBV14 TGTGCCAGCAGCCAAGACGTAAGTCCAGGGTACTCCTACGAGCAGTACTTC CASSQDVSPGYSYEQYF
TRBJ1-5 . . TRBV7-9 TGTGCCAGCAGCTCGGACCTCCGACGACAGTCCCAGCATTTT CASSSDLRRQSQHF
TRBJ2-7 . TRBD1 TRBV18 TGTGCCAGCTCACAAAAACAGGGGGCATCCTACGAGCAGTACTTC CASSQKQGASYEQYF
TRBJ2-2 . TRBD1 TRBV19 TGTGCCAGTAGTATGTCCTCCAGGGGGTCGGCCGGGGAGCTGTTTTTT CASSMSSRGSAGELFF
TRBJ1-6 . . TRBV3-1/TRBV3-2 TGTGCCAGCAGCTTAGGGGATTCACCCCTCCACTTT CASSLGDSPLHF
TRBJ1-2 once . TRBV5-4 TGTGCCAGCAGCTCCCTCACCTATGGCTACACCTTC CASSSLTYGYTF
TRBJ2-7 . TRBD1 TRBV6-5 TGTGCCAGCTTGGACAGGGAGAGCGAGCAGTACTTC CASLDRESEQYF
TRBJ2-7 once TRBD1 TRBV2 TGTGCCAGCAGTCCCAGACAGGGGGCGTACGAGCAGTACTTC CASSPRQGAYEQYF
TRBJ1-2 . . TRBV2 TGTGCCAGCAGTGTTCGGGCCAACTTCTATGGCTACACCTTC CASSVRANFYGYTF
TRBJ2-2 . TRBD2 TRBV30 TGTGCCTGGAGCCTAACGGGAGGGCCCGGGGAGCTGTTTTTT CAWSLTGGPGELFF
TRBJ2-1 . TRBD2 TRBV7-9 TGTGCCAGCAGCCCCCCCGGTAGCGGGAGAGGGAATGAGCAGTTCTTC CASSPPGSGRGNEQFF
TRBJ1-2 . . TRBV4-3 TGCGCCAGCAGCCCCCAGACCAACTATGGCTACACCTTC CASSPQTNYGYTF
TRBJ2-2 few TRBD1 TRBV18 TGTGCCAGCTCACCCGCGACAGGGCCGGCCGGGGAGCTGTTTTTT CASSPATGPAGELFF
TRBJ1-1 . . TRBV7-9 TGTGCCAGCAGCCGGGGAGGCGAGAACACTGAAGCTTTCTTT CASSRGGENTEAFF
TRBJ1-2 . . TRBV25-1 TGTGCCAGCAGTGAATCGTCAGGACTCGCGGGGGGCTACACCTTC CASSESSGLAGGYTF
TRBJ2-3 . TRBD1 TRBV7-3 TGTGCCAGCAGCTCCGGGGCGGGGACAGGGGGATGGACAGATACGCAGTATTTT CASSSGAGTGGWTDTQYF
TRBJ1-1 . . TRBV12-3/TRBV12-4 TGTGCCAGCGCGAAGGGGCTTCACGCTTTCTTT CASAKGLHAFF
TRBJ2-6 . . TRBV19 TGTGCCAGTAGTATAGCCCTCTCGGGGGCCAACGTCCTGACTTTC CASSIALSGANVLTF
TRBJ2-6 . TRBD1 TRBV19 TGTGCCAGTAGTAAAATGTCCAGGGGGACCAACGTCCTGACTTTC CASSKMSRGTNVLTF